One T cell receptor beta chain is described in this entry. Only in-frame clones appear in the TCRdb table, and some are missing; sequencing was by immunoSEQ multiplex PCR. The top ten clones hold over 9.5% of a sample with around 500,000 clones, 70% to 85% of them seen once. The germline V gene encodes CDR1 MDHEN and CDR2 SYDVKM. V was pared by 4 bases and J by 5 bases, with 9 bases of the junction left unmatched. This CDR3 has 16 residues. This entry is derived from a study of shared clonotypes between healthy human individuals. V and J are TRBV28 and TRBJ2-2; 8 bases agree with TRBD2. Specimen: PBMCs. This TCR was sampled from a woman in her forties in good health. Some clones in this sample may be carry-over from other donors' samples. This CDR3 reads CASSSLGTSGTGELFF. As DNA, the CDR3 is TGTGCCAGCAGTTCCCTTGGGACTAGTGGGACCGGGGAGCTGTTTTTT.